The 5 T cell receptor beta chains presented below share a single source sample, sequenced in a study of shared clonotypes between healthy human individuals. Method: immunoSEQ multiplex PCR; TCRdb's copy keeps in-frame clones and lacks some. The data hold about 480,000 clones, with roughly 78% observed a single time. The material sequenced was PBMCs. The source of these receptors is a woman between 40 and 50 years old in good health. Some clones in this sample may be carry-over from other donors' samples.

This sequence joins TRBV11-2 and TRBJ1-4, with unresolved D. V lost 3 bases to trimming and J lost 8 bases, with 16 bases between them. CDR3 length: 15 amino acids. Germline V gene data show CDR1 as SGHAT and CDR2 as FQNNGV. For the CDR3, the DNA is TGTGCCAGCAGCTTGACGGGAAGACTGGGGGAAAAACTGTTTTTT. The encoded protein is CASSLTGRLGEKLFF.

The chain joins TRBV27 to TRBJ1-2; TRBD1 matches 9 bases. Trimming cost V 4 bases and J 7 bases; bases outside gene matches: 13. The germline V gene encodes CDR1 MNHEY and CDR2 SMNVEV (reference sequence). This CDR3 contains 16 residues. The CDR3 DNA follows: TGTGCCAGCAGTTCCCCTAGTAGACAGGGGGAGGGTGGCTACACCTTC. Its protein product is CASSSPSRQGEGGYTF.

This rearrangement joins TRBV11-2 to TRBJ1-1, with D uncertain. Germline values: CDR1 SGHAT, CDR2 FQNNGV. The CDR3 has 16 residues. The V end lost 1 base, the J end lost 1 base, and 13 bases lay between the germline ends. The CDR3 region is CASSLVSLRGNTEAFF. In nucleotides, the CDR3 is TGTGCCAGCAGCTTAGTAAGCCTCAGAGGGAACACTGAAGCTTTCTTT.

This chain connects TRBV27 to TRBJ2-3; TRBD2 matches at 10 bases. Germline V CDR1 and CDR2: MNHEY, SMNVEV (reference sequence). This CDR3 has 16 amino acids. The J segment lost 2 bases and the V segment lost 5 bases, leaving 7 bases of the junction unmatched. Here the CDR3 reads CASSLRLAGYTDTQYF. For the CDR3, the DNA is TGTGCCAGCAGTCTACGACTAGCGGGTTACACAGATACGCAGTATTTT.

This chain connects TRBV7-2 to TRBJ1-4, with 9 bases that match TRBD1. Trimming took 5 bases from V and 7 from J; bases not matched to a gene: 8. The CDR3 has 15 residues. Germline CDR1 reads SGHTA; CDR2 reads FQGNSA. This CDR3 reads CASSPGRTGVEKLFF. The CDR3 coding sequence is TGTGCCAGCAGCCCAGGGAGGACAGGGGTTGAAAAACTGTTTTTT.